This T cell receptor beta chain was recorded in a study of T-cell reconstitution after alpha-beta-depleted transplantation in children. The V and J ends lost 0 bases and 1 base respectively, with 7 bases between them. Germline V lookup: CDR1 MNHEY, CDR2 SMNVEV (reference sequence). The CDR3 runs 15 residues. Study-level results: At day 60, the high TCRbeta diversity found in some patients originated from recipient T cells and thymic progenitors that had survived.

Molecular barcoding with unique molecular identifiers was used for the TCRbeta library. TCRdb called the PCR reads again in MiXCR, with one record for every CDR3 protein. This table has 200,000 or so distinct CDR3 sequences, approximately 6% appearing once. This clonotype came up many times. The antigen is not known. The rearrangement links TRBV27 to TRBJ1-5, with D maybe TRBD1 (5 bases). The sequencing used PBMCs, collected before TCRalphabeta/CD19-depleted stem cell transplant. This receptor was obtained from a girl less than two years old with combined immunodeficiency, due to receive a stem cell transplant. Written as DNA, the CDR3 is TGTGCCAGCAGTTTATCGCGACAGAGCAATCAGCCCCAGCATTTT. Protein sequence: CASSLSRQSNQPQHF.